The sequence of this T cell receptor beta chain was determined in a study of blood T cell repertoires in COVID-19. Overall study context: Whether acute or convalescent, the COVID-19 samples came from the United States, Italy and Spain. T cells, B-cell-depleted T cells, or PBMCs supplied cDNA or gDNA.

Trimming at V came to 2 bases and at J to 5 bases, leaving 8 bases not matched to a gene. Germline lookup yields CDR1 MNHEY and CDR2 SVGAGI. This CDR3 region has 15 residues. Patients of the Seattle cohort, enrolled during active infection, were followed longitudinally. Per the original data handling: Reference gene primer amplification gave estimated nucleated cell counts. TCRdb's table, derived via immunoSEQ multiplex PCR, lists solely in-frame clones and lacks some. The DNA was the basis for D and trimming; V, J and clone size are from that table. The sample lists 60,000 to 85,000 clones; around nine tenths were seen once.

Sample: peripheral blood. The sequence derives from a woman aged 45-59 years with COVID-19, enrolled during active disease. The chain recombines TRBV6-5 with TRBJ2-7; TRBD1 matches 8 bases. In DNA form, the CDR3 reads TGTGCCAGCAGTTACGACGGACAGGGAGCGGACGAGCAGTACTTC. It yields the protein CASSYDGQGADEQYF.